This entry lists 10 T cell receptor beta chains sequenced from one sample in a study of T cells in Graves' hyperthyroidism and ophthalmopathy. The CDR3 regions of TCR beta were amplified from RNA transcripts. Primed by the HTBI set, a first-round RT-PCR was run on the TCR CDR3. TCRdb re-analysed the multiplex PCR reads in MiXCR, keeping a single row per CDR3 protein. The sample has about 640,000 distinct CDR3 sequences, 20% to 25% seen once. The sample was blood. These receptor sequences come from a man aged 25-40 years with Graves' ophthalmopathy.

This clonotype occurred many times. The J gene is TRBJ1-2, the V gene TRBV10-3, with TRBD1 matching 8 bases. The junction had 3 bases not matched to a gene; V was cut back by 6 bases and J by 3 bases. Germline V gene data show CDR1 as ENHRY and CDR2 as SYGVKD. The CDR3 totals 13 residues. The CDR3 DNA sequence: TGTGCCATCAGATTACAGGGGGACTATGGCTACACCTTC. Its translation is CAIRLQGDYGYTF.

The chain has TRBV20-1 and TRBJ2-5; the D gene is possibly TRBD1 (6 bases). The CDR3 extends over 13 amino acids. Trimming removed 6 bases at V and 6 bases at J, with 17 bases between. In germline, CDR1 is DFQATT, CDR2 SNEGSKA (reference sequence). The DNA for the CDR3 is TGCAGTGCCCCTGCAACAGGGCGGCAGACCCAGTACTTC. Amino acid sequence: CSAPATGRQTQYF.

About this clonotype: One base away lies a much larger clone, so this may be a sequencing read error. The V gene is TRBV5-1, the J gene TRBJ2-1; D not certain. Germline V gives CDR1 SGHRS, CDR2 YFSETQ. The CDR3 contains 14 residues. The CDR3 spells CAGSLAVTSDEQFF. DNA of the CDR3: TGCGCCGGCAGCTTGGCAGTTACAAGTGATGAGCAGTTCTTC.

The chain joins TRBV6-5 to TRBJ2-4; D is uncertain. CDR1 is MNHEY, CDR2 SVGAGI, per germline. This CDR3 is 14 amino acids long. Trimming shortened V by 0 bases and J by 8 bases, and 11 bases separated the two germline ends. The CDR3 reads CASSYSGEFDIQYF. DNA of the CDR3: TGTGCCAGCAGTTACTCCGGAGAATTTGACATTCAGTACTTC.

This clonotype was picked up a small number of times. This chain joins TRBV28 and TRBJ2-2; 10 bases are a match to TRBD2. Germline V gene data show CDR1 as MDHEN and CDR2 as SYDVKM. After removal of 4 bases from V and 6 bases from J, the junction contained 11 bases not matched to a gene. The CDR3 covers 17 residues. CDR3 loop: CASSSGLAGASAGELFF. CDR3 in DNA: TGTGCCAGCAGTTCCGGTCTAGCGGGAGCTAGCGCCGGGGAGCTGTTTTTT.

This clonotype was counted a few times. V and J are TRBV5-1 and TRBJ1-3, with 8 bases aligning to TRBD1. The germline CDR1 and CDR2 sequences are SGHRS and YFSETQ. This CDR3 has 17 amino acids. V dropped 3 bases and J dropped 1; count of bases not matched to a gene: 9. The CDR3 sequence is CASSSGSGGISGNTIYF. CDR3 bases: TGCGCCAGCAGCTCTGGTTCAGGGGGCATTTCTGGAAACACCATATATTTT.

This clonotype was observed many times. This sequence joins TRBV11-2 and TRBJ2-1; 10 bases are shared with TRBD2. This CDR3 is 15 amino acids long. J lost 5 bases, V lost 7 bases, and 8 bases had no gene match. Germline CDR1 reads SGHAT; CDR2 reads FQNNGV. CDR3 nucleotides: TGTGCCAGCACGCTTCGGCTAGCGGGGGACAATGAGCAGTTCTTC. This translates into CASTLRLAGDNEQFF.

As concerns this clonotype: Mismatch with germline at one junction end may stem from a read error. The chain joins TRBV4-3 to TRBJ1-1, with TRBD1 as a possible D gene (5 bases). Germline loops: CDR1 LGHNA, CDR2 YSLEER. The CDR3 is 11 amino acids. CDR3 residues: CVSSQGGEAFF. The CDR3 DNA reads TGCGTCAGCAGCCAGGGAGGTGAAGCTTTCTTT.

Points on this clonotype: This is likely a read error, given that the CDR3 carries no conserved phenylalanine or tryptophan at its end. CDR3: CASSLGAVNINQPQHL. In nucleotides, the CDR3 is TGTGCCAGCAGCTTAGGGGCAGTGAATATCAATCAGCCCCAGCATCTT. V is TRBV7-2 and J is TRBJ1-5; D is unresolved. This CDR3 spans 16 amino acids. The V gene's germline CDR1 is SGHTA and CDR2 FQGNSA. V was shortened by 1 base and J by 3 bases, with 13 bases between the two germline ends.

V and J are TRBV29-1 and TRBJ2-1; 8 bases fit TRBD1. Germline V CDR1 and CDR2: SQVTM, ANQGSEA. J gave up 0 bases and V 6 bases, and 7 bases lay outside the gene matches. The CDR3 length is 15 residues. CDR3 DNA: TGCAGCGTCGATACCGGGACAGGCTCCTACAATGAGCAGTTCTTC. Its translation: CSVDTGTGSYNEQFF.